The source of this T cell receptor beta chain is a study of cytomegalovirus exposure and HLA in healthy donors (dated by TCRdb to 2016 to 2017). For the study in its entirety: In an earlier analysis of roughly 590 of the donors, 250 to 350 Gb of sequence data and some 100 million unique TCR beta sequences from about 190 million T cells were reported. The study was designed to test whether signatures of past pathogen exposure could be identified by cataloging public T cell receptors. To study patterns of TCR occurrence, a later analysis re-analyzed previously published TCR beta repertoires from 666 donors and added high-resolution HLA genotyping. Alongside the repertoire data, information on donor age, sex, ethnicity and CMV serostatus was compiled. The study combined high-throughput TCR immunosequencing, statistical association of individual TCRs with disease status, and machine learning to predict cytomegalovirus infection status. HLA typing covered class I and class II loci at four-digit resolution. Roughly 300 gigabases of sequencing data and around 90 million unique TCR sequences made up an early release that covered several hundred HLA-typed donors. The genetic ancestry cluster associated with self-reported Caucasian donors included 81% of the 398 genotyped donors. All discovery cohort repertoires had been generated using a single sequencing platform. The T cell repertoires of some 670 subjects were profiled by immunosequencing and related to cytomegalovirus serostatus. The number of donors typed differed by locus, with 629-630 for A, B, C, DRB1 and DQB1, around 500 for DQA1, 600 to 610 for DPA1, and roughly 450 for DPB1. A later genetic analysis took genome-wide SNP genotypes for about three fifths of the roughly 670 donors and used that subset as a discovery cohort. In the later analysis, no new phenotypic data were used to find candidate immune exposures; instead, reliance was placed on TCR beta sequences and their occurrence across donors. A handful of DR-DQ haplotypes were treated as single units for association and clustering because of strong linkage in the cohort. Besides the first cohort of roughly 640 subjects, a separate validation cohort made up of roughly 120 different subjects was used. Among around 400 genotyped donors of the cohort, an average of approximately 240,000 unique TCR beta nucleotide sequences were sequenced per donor, about a sixth of them non-productive. To decide whether each TCR beta V gene segment behaved as functional or pseudogenic, an earlier analysis of some 580 of the donors relied on high-throughput TCR beta sequencing. Study-level results and caveats: The authors suggested that the approach could potentially be extended to other disease states and immunological phenotypes. An earlier analysis of approximately 540 of the donors showed that most TCR beta V segments appeared in productive rearrangements either about 87% or about 30% of the time, which broadly matched IMGT annotations. In vitro tests confirmed that a few of the cytomegalovirus-associated TCR beta chains recognize cytomegalovirus antigens. A later analysis found that most CMV-associated TCR beta chains appeared HLA-restricted, with HLA associations seemingly driven largely by CMV exposure. Presence/absence analyses assumed roughly uniform sequencing depth across donors, an assumption that may not hold. Because some donors lacked HLA typing at each locus, the association tests relied only on the typed subset. A cluster of highly shared sequence variants was judged likely to be a technical artifact of the sequencing pipeline. Several of the top co-occurrence clusters appeared to be linked to parvovirus B19, influenza, CMV and Epstein-Barr virus, according to a later analysis. In a later analysis, HLA-associated TCR beta chains were found to be more clonally expanded and to have lower generation probabilities than equally common non-associated chains. Across donors, most TCR sequences were observed very rarely, whereas some public TCRs were present in many individuals. A further reported finding was that TCR beta sequences accurately predicted the HLA-A and HLA-B alleles for most subjects in the first cohort. Roughly 17 rarely observed V segments, including chromosome 9 orphons, were excluded from the earlier analysis of about 610 of the donors because counts were too low. Assigning TCR associations to individual alleles was difficult when HLA alleles, especially DR and DQ, strongly co-occurred. Correlated functional status among segregating V segments might be attributable to linkage disequilibrium, but an unknown experimental factor could not be ruled out. CMV serostatus was the only immune exposure information available for the cohort. Cytomegalovirus status was reported to be diagnosed by the classifier with high specificity and sensitivity in both the original and validation cohorts. The study gave a list of more than 150 TCR beta chains associated with cytomegalovirus. Only TCR beta chains were sequenced in this cohort, and the absence of alpha or paired-chain data limited detectable features. According to a later genetic analysis, donors in an Asian-associated ancestry cluster had fewer N-insertions in productive TCRs than the approximately 710-donor mean. Specific HLA alleles were associated with 18,000 or so TCR beta sequences at a false discovery rate of 0.05 in a later analysis. In a later analysis, TCR association rates were found to vary across HLA loci, with the most associated TCRs seen for DRB1 alleles and the fewest for HLA-C alleles. In a later genetic analysis, a missense DCLRE1C variant was associated with V-gene and J-gene trimming of TCR beta chains, and the association was replicated in an independent cohort.

In total, 500 to 700 healthy bone marrow donors made up the cohort. At the time of sampling, all cohort members were nominally healthy, though unrecorded immune exposures were likely present. The donor was CMV seropositive and was included in the group of around 300 seropositive cohort members. Each donor provided a peripheral blood sample, and peripheral blood mononuclear cells were used for TCR beta sequencing. Genomic DNA was extracted from the blood cell samples with the Qiagen DNeasy Blood Extraction Kit. Library preparation used the immunoSEQ multiplex PCR assay. A mixture of 60 forward primers for TCR Vbeta segments and 13 reverse primers for TCR Jbeta segments was used in the multiplex PCR. A multiplex PCR assay on genomic DNA amplified the CDR3 region of rearranged TCR beta genes. Amplified TCR beta libraries were sequenced as 87-base-pair reads on the Illumina HiSeq System. Under the source paper's analysis protocol: In a later analysis, some 80 million unique TCR beta chains were counted across the 500 to 700 repertoires, and approximately 9.9 million of these chains were shared by at least two donors. A nearest-neighbor algorithm error-corrected the raw reads and collapsed the reads into unique sequences, merging closely related sequences to remove PCR and sequencing errors. CDR3 sequences were aligned to IMGT reference sequences to assign V, D and J gene segments. Each retained sequence needed at least a six-nucleotide match to both a V gene segment and a J gene segment. Rearrangements were called productive when the CDR3 lacked stop codons and stayed in frame with V and J; all others were non-productive. CDR3 was defined according to IMGT convention as the region running from the second conserved V-encoded cysteine to the conserved J-encoded phenylalanine. Sequences without an unambiguous match to a single V gene segment were excluded from the earlier analysis of 450 to 650 of the donors. In an earlier analysis of several hundred of the donors, V segments were called functional above 56.7% productive rearrangements and were called segregating when the between-donor standard deviation exceeded 5%. A statistical classification framework was built for diagnosing cytomegalovirus status from the catalog of TCR beta chain sequences. In a later analysis, TCR nucleotide sequences were compared against IMGT/GENE-DB human TR gene sequences so that V and J genes could be assigned. The TCRdist pipeline was used in a later analysis to assign CDR3 sequences and most-parsimonious VDJ recombination scenarios. In a later analysis, each TCR beta chain was defined by its CDR3 amino acid sequence together with its V-gene family, and reads lacking a unique V-gene family were excluded. As a way to deal with suspected cross-contamination and a sequencing artifact, a later analysis dropped under 600 nucleotide sequences that were highly shared and had low generation probability. For each public chain, a later analysis derived a clonal expansion index from normalized ranks of inferred template counts within each repertoire. Generation probabilities in a later analysis came from a VDJ recombination model fitted to out-of-frame rearrangements, and those results were checked against IGoR. Hypergeometric tests were used in a later analysis to score TCR-TCR, TCR-HLA and TCR-CMV co-occurrence, with a repertoire-size bias correction applied to the TCR pairs. In a later analysis, false discovery rates were estimated by permuting HLA or CMV assignments 20 times. In a later analysis, co-occurring TCRs were grouped using DBSCAN, and TCRdist sequence similarity was added for clustering within HLA-allele-positive subsets. Repertoires with fewer than 30,000 or more than 120,000 public chains were left out of co-occurrence clustering, as were about five repertoires with anomalous nucleotide sharing. The source is immuneACCESS, and TCRdb retained only in-frame sequences with V and J called. Part of the clones is not carried over; for the studies checked, unresolved V genes explain less than half of this, and the remainder is unexplained. The DNA was the basis for D and trimming; V, J and clone size are from that table. Recorded for this sample are approximately 170,000 clones; around 73% of them occurred a single time. The ten largest clones add up to 5% to 5.5% of the sample.

This clone is a singleton in its sample. Its antigen has not been determined. No much larger clone is present one base from it, and per-base qualities are unavailable. This TCR was sampled from a woman between 18 and 29 years old in good health and CMV-seropositive. Material for sequencing was PBMCs.

CDR3 loop: CASSQLQGSSQPQHF. In nucleotide form, the sequence is TGCGCCAGCAGCCAGTTACAGGGGTCCAGTCAGCCCCAGCATTTT. This sequence uses TRBV4-1 and TRBJ1-5; 7 nucleotides in the junction match TRBD1. Trimming removed 3 bases from V and 6 bases from J; the gene matches leave 8 bases unexplained. The germline V gene specifies MGHRA as CDR1 and YSYEKL as CDR2. The CDR3 goes from the cysteine to the phenylalanine over 15 residues. The entry retains the CDR3 DNA only, 45 bases that are in frame from base 1.